The source of this T cell receptor (beta chain) is a study of blood T cell repertoires in COVID-19. The CDR3 spans 15 residues. Trimming cost V 9 bases and J 0 bases; bases outside gene matches: 7. The germline CDR1 and CDR2 sequences are SGHTA and FQGNSA. Repertoires were generated with immunoSEQ multiplex PCR, while TCRdb's copy carries only in-frame clones and drops some. The sample includes approximately 280,000 clones, about 89% seen only once; the top ten take around 2.4%. Source material: PBMCs or T cells enriched from blood (not recorded which). This clonotype was sampled from a woman in her late teens or twenties who had recovered from COVID-19. The chain joins TRBV7-2 to TRBJ2-7; 11 positions agree with TRBD2. CDR3 region: CASKLAGDSSYEQYF. The DNA for the CDR3 is TGTGCCAGTAAACTAGCGGGGGATAGCTCCTACGAGCAGTACTTC. The full variable domain, in which reference TRBV7-2 and TRBJ2-7 provide the parts outside the CDR3, is GAGVSQSPSNKVTEKGKDVELRCDPISGHTALYWYRQSLGQGLEFLIYFQGNSAPDKSGLPSDRFSAERTGGSVSTLTIQRTQQEDSAVYLCASKLAGDSSYEQYFGPGTRLTVT.